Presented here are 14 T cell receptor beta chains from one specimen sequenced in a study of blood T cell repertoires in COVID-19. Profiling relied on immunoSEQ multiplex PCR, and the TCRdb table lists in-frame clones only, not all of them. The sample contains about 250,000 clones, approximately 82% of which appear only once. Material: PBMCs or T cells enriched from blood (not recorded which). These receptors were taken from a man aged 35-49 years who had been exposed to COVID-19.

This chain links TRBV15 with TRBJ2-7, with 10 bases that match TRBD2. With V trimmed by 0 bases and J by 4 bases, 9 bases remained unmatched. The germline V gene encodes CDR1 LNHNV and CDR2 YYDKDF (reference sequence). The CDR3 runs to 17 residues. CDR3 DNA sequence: TGTGCCACCAGCAGAGAGAGAACTGTAGCGGGAGGTTACGAGCAGTACTTC. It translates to CATSRERTVAGGYEQYF.

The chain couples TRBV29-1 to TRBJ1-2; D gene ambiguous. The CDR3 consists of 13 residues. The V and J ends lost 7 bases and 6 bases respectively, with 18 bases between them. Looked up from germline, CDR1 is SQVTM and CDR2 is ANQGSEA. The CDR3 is CSANRVSMDGYTF. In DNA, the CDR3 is TGCAGCGCGAACCGGGTATCAATGGATGGCTACACCTTC.

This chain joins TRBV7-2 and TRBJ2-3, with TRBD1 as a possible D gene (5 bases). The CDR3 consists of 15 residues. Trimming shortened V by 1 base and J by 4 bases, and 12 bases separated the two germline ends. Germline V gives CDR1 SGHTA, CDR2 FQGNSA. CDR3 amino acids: CASSLVARTSDTQYF. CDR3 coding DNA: TGTGCCAGCAGCTTAGTGGCTAGGACATCAGATACGCAGTATTTT.

CDR3 sequence: CASGLVTPQSLLMNTEAFF. Written as DNA, the CDR3 is TGTGCTAGTGGTTTGGTCACTCCACAGAGCCTACTGATGAACACTGAAGCTTTCTTT. V is TRBV12-5 and J is TRBJ1-1; no definite D call. The CDR3 has 19 residues. V was pared by 0 bases and J by 0 bases, with 20 bases between. Germline V CDR1 and CDR2: LGHNT, FRNRAP.

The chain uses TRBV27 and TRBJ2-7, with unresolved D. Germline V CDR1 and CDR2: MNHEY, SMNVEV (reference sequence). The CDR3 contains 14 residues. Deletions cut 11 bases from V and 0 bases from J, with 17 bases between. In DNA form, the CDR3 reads TGTGCCGCCAGCAGTCGAGGCAACTCCTACGAGCAGTACTTC. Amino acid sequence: CAASSRGNSYEQYF.

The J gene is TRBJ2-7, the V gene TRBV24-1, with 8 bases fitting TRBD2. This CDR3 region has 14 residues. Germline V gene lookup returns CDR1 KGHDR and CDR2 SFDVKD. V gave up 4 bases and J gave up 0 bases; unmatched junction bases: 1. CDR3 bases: TGTGCCACCAGTGAGGCGGGGGGCTCCTACGAGCAGTACTTC. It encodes CATSEAGGSYEQYF.

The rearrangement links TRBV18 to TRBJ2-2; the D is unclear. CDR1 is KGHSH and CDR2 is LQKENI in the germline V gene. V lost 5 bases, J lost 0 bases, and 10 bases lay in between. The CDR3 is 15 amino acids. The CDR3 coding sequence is TGTGCCAGCTCAACGGCAGGCTCGAACACCGGGGAGCTGTTTTTT. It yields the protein CASSTAGSNTGELFF. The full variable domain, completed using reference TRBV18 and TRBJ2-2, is NAGVMQNPRHLVRRRGQEARLRCSPMKGHSHVYWYRQLPEEGLKFMVYLQKENIIDESGMPKERFSAEFPKEGPSILRIQQVVRGDSAAYFCASSTAGSNTGELFFGEGSRLTVL.

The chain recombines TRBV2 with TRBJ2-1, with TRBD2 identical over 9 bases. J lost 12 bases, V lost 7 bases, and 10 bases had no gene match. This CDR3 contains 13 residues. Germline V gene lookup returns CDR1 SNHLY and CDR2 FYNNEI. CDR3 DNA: TGTGCCAGCATGGGACTAGCCAACCTTCGGCAGTTCTTC. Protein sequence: CASMGLANLRQFF. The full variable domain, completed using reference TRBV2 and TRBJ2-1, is EPEVTQTPSHQVTQMGQEVILRCVPISNHLYFYWYRQILGQKVEFLVSFYNNEISEKSEIFDDQFSVERPDGSNFTLKIRSTKLEDSAMYFCASMGLANLRQFFGPGTRLTVL.

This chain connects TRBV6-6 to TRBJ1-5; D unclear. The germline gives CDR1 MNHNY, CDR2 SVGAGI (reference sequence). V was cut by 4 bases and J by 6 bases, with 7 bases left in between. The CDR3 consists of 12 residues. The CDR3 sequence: CASSSGGQPQHF. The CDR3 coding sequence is TGTGCCAGCAGTTCCGGCGGTCAGCCCCAGCATTTT.

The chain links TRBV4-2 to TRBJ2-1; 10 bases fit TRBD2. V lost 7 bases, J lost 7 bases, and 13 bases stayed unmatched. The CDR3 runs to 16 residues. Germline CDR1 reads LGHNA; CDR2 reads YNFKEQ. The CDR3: CASNSIAGGFRNEQFF. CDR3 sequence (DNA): TGTGCCAGCAATTCTATAGCGGGAGGATTCAGGAATGAGCAGTTCTTC.

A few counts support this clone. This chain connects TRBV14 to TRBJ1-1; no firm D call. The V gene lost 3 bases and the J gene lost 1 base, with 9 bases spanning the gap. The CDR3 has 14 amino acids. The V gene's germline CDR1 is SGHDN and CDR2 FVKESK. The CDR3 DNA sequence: TGTGCCAGCAGCCATAAGGAGGGGAACACTGAAGCTTTCTTT. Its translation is CASSHKEGNTEAFF.

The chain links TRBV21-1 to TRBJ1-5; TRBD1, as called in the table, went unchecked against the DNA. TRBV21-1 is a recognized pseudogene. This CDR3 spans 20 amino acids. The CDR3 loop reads CASSKGGCQGVFLCNQPQHF. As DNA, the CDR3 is TGTGCCAGCAGCAAAGGTGGTTGTCAGGGGGTTTTTTTATGCAATCAGCCCCAGCATTTT.

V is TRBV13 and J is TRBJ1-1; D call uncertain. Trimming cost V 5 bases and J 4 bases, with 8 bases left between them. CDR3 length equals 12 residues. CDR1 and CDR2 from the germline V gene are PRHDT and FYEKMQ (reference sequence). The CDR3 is CASSRGGTEAFF. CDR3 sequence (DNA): TGTGCCAGCAGCCGCGGCGGCACTGAAGCTTTCTTT.

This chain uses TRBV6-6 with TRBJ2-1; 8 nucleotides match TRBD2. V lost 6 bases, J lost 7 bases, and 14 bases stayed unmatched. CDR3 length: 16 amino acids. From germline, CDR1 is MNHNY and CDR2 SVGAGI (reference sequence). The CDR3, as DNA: TGTGCCAGCAGCCTGGCCCCCAGCGGGAGACGGAATGAGCAGTTCTTC. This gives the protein CASSLAPSGRRNEQFF.